This is a list of T cell receptor beta chains from one sample in a study of T cell responses to AZD1222 COVID-19 vaccine. Sequencing used immunoSEQ multiplex PCR; TCRdb keeps in-frame clones, though not all of them. The sample consists of roughly 140,000 clones, 85% to 95% of them appearing once. The starting material was peripheral blood, obtained 28 days after the second AZD1222 dose. Every receptor here comes from an adult who received the AZD1222 COVID-19 vaccine. Each CDR3 is given with its conserved first and last residue. The D gene is left open where the match is weak. The listing skips clone size in some rows; elsewhere it reads once, few, many or a size class.

CDR3,DNA,size,V,D,J
CASSPQGGRTEAFF,TGTGCCAGCAGCCCGCAGGGGGGAAGGACTGAAGCTTTCTTT,.,TRBV6-4,TRBD1,TRBJ1-1
CASSLGRSYEQYF,TGTGCCAGCAGCTTAGGGAGGTCCTACGAGCAGTACTTC,few,TRBV5-6,.,TRBJ2-7
CASSLLGGAENEKLFF,TGCGCCAGCAGCTTGTTAGGGGGGGCCGAAAATGAAAAACTGTTTTTT,.,TRBV5-1,.,TRBJ1-4
CASSFGPGGARNYGYTF,TGTGCCAGCAGTTTTGGGCCCGGGGGGGCTCGAAACTATGGCTACACCTTC,.,TRBV27,.,TRBJ1-2
CASSSDELQAFF,TGTGCCAGCAGCTCGGACGAACTACAAGCTTTCTTT,few,TRBV7-9,.,TRBJ1-1
CASSMTGGTEAFF,TGTGCCAGTAGTATGACAGGGGGCACTGAAGCTTTCTTT,.,TRBV19,TRBD1,TRBJ1-1
CASRAGGSDTQYF,TGTGCCAGTAGGGCTGGCGGCTCAGATACGCAGTATTTT,.,TRBV19,.,TRBJ2-3
CASSTSGSVYEQYF,TGTGCCAGCTCAACTAGCGGGAGTGTTTACGAGCAGTACTTC,.,TRBV25-1,TRBD2,TRBJ2-7
CASSNTGGSPLHF,TGTGCCAGCTCAAATACAGGGGGGTCACCCCTCCACTTT,.,TRBV18,TRBD1,TRBJ1-6
CASSFIAGAQDEQYF,TGTGCCAGCAGCTTCATAGCGGGAGCCCAGGACGAGCAGTACTTC,.,TRBV13,TRBD2,TRBJ2-7
CATSRRETNTGELFF,TGTGCCACCTCACGGCGGGAGACGAACACCGGGGAGCTGTTTTTT,.,TRBV2,TRBD2,TRBJ2-2
CASSIGRSQETQYF,TGTGCCAGTAGTATAGGACGGTCCCAAGAGACCCAGTACTTC,once,TRBV19,.,TRBJ2-5
CASSVPTGELFF,TGTGCCAGCAGCGTGCCTACCGGGGAGCTGTTTTTT,.,TRBV9,.,TRBJ2-2
CASREQWASYEQYF,TGTGCCAGTAGAGAACAGTGGGCCTCCTACGAGCAGTACTTC,.,TRBV19,.,TRBJ2-7
CASSPPNGRGDLYEQYF,TGTGCCAGCTCACCACCGAACGGGAGAGGTGACCTCTACGAGCAGTACTTC,.,TRBV18,.,TRBJ2-7
CASSHGDYGYTF,TGTGCCAGCAGCCACGGAGACTATGGCTACACCTTC,.,TRBV7-8,.,TRBJ1-2
CSGSGRSYNEQFF,TGCAGCGGAAGCGGGAGATCCTACAATGAGCAGTTCTTC,.,TRBV29-1,TRBD2,TRBJ2-1
CARDGYNEQFF,TGTGCCCGGGACGGTTACAATGAGCAGTTCTTC,.,TRBV30,.,TRBJ2-1
CASSTALAGHSGANVLTF,TGTGCCAGTAGTACAGCCCTAGCGGGTCACTCTGGGGCCAACGTCCTGACTTTC,.,TRBV19,TRBD2,TRBJ2-6
CASSLWGGLGELFF,TGTGCCAGCAGTTTATGGGGGGGTCTCGGGGAGCTGTTTTTT,.,TRBV27,TRBD2,TRBJ2-2
CAWAVGSEAFF,TGTGCCTGGGCTGTGGGCAGTGAAGCTTTCTTT,.,TRBV30,.,TRBJ1-1
CASSRLARNTDTQYF,TGTGCCAGCAGCCGACTAGCGCGTAACACAGATACGCAGTATTTT,.,TRBV7-6,TRBD2,TRBJ2-3
CASSLAGGGHTEAFF,TGCGCCAGCAGCTTGGCCGGGGGAGGACACACTGAAGCTTTCTTT,.,TRBV5-1,.,TRBJ1-1
CASSLGYTGVDTQYF,TGTGCCAGCAGCTTGGGGTACACAGGGGTAGATACGCAGTATTTT,.,TRBV5-6,TRBD1,TRBJ2-3
CASSAGPYEQYF,TGTGCCAGCAGTGCAGGTCCCTACGAGCAGTACTTC,once,TRBV3-1/TRBV3-2,.,TRBJ2-7
CASSVGLPPDTQYF,TGTGCCAGCAGCGTAGGCCTCCCCCCAGATACGCAGTATTTT,.,TRBV9,.,TRBJ2-3
CASSLWREYSNQPQHF,TGTGCCAGCAGCCTCTGGAGGGAGTATAGCAATCAGCCCCAGCATTTT,once,TRBV28,.,TRBJ1-5
CASTLLKDGYTF,TGTGCCAGCACCCTACTGAAGGATGGCTACACCTTC,.,TRBV6-5,.,TRBJ1-2
CASSQGWSSGYNEQFF,TGCGCCAGCAGCCAAGGATGGTCTAGCGGATACAATGAGCAGTTCTTC,few,TRBV4-1,TRBD2,TRBJ2-1
CASSLRDGNNSPLHF,TGTGCCAGCAGCCTCCGGGACGGCAATAATTCACCCCTCCACTTT,.,TRBV7-9,.,TRBJ1-6
CASSQGVLSNYGYTF,TGTGCCAGCAGCCAGGGAGTCTTATCTAACTATGGCTACACCTTC,once,TRBV3-1/TRBV3-2,.,TRBJ1-2
CASSPGDSRNSPLHF,TGTGCCAGCAGCCCAGGGGACAGCCGGAATTCACCCCTCCACTTT,once,TRBV7-9,TRBD1,TRBJ1-6
CASSSEGNTEAFF,TGTGCCAGCAGTTCCGAGGGGAACACTGAAGCTTTCTTT,.,TRBV2,.,TRBJ1-1
CASSLGGTNYGYTF,TGTGCCAGCAGCTTAGGTGGCACCAACTATGGCTACACCTTC,.,TRBV7-2,.,TRBJ1-2
CASSSDRGPNTEAFF,TGTGCCAGCAGTTCCGACAGGGGGCCGAACACTGAAGCTTTCTTT,medium-sized,TRBV6-6,TRBD1,TRBJ1-1
CASSGATGIYEQYF,TGCGCCAGCAGTGGAGCGACAGGGATCTACGAGCAGTACTTC,.,TRBV10-2,TRBD1,TRBJ2-7
CASSVGAGASYEQYF,TGCGCCAGCAGCGTGGGGGCGGGGGCCTCCTACGAGCAGTACTTC,.,TRBV5-1,.,TRBJ2-7
CASRERGGAADTQYF,TGCGCCAGCAGAGAACGCGGGGGGGCGGCAGATACGCAGTATTTT,.,TRBV5-1,TRBD2,TRBJ2-3